This T cell receptor (beta chain) was identified in a study of cytomegalovirus exposure and HLA in healthy donors. General study points: A classifier reportedly called cytomegalovirus status with high sensitivity and specificity.

Turning to this clone: Its target is unknown.

With 60 Vbeta and 13 Jbeta primers, the PCR was carried out. TCRdb's table, derived via immunoSEQ multiplex PCR, lists solely in-frame clones and lacks some. The sample shows 150,000 to 200,000 clones, 65% to 85% of them seen only once. Input material: PBMCs. This clonotype was obtained from a male donor in good health and CMV-seronegative.

The CDR3 is CATSRDVTGLAGTYEQYF. CDR3 coding DNA: TGTGCCACCAGCAGAGATGTTACGGGACTAGCGGGAACCTACGAGCAGTACTTC. V usage is TRBV15 and J usage is TRBJ2-7, with 13 bases matching TRBD2. The V and J ends lost 0 bases and 2 bases, in that order; junction bases with no gene match: 7. This CDR3 is built from 18 residues. Germline CDR1 LNHNV, CDR2 YYDKDF (reference sequence).